This TCR beta chain derives from a study of T-cell reconstitution after alpha-beta-depleted transplantation in children. V was shortened by 6 bases and J by 2 bases, with 8 bases between the two germline ends. This CDR3 has 12 amino acids. Germline V lookup: CDR1 SGHRS, CDR2 YFSETQ. Many counts were recorded for this clonotype. Its antigen is still unknown. Library preparation (for TCRbeta) was performed with unique molecular identifiers. TCRdb reprocessed the PCR reads with MiXCR, giving one entry per CDR3 protein. The repertoire holds about 7,700 distinct CDR3 sequences, with about 13% as singletons. Study findings and constraints: At day 60, the high TCRbeta diversity found in some patients originated from recipient T cells and thymic progenitors that had survived. At one year after transplant, newly produced T cells mostly accounted for T-cell counts and diversity. Reported findings indicate that, about two months after transplant, alpha-beta T cells came from several hundred expanded clones, which were derived from non-depleted graft cells.

The chain is built from TRBV5-1 and TRBJ2-5; D unresolved. The TCR originated in a patient aged 2-10 years who had a stem cell transplant for inherited bone marrow failure, so the T cells may come from the graft donor. The source material was PBMCs, mostly from graft donor cells, sampled 60 days after TCRalphabeta/CD19-depleted stem cell transplant. Here the CDR3 reads CASMAQQETQYF. The CDR3 coding sequence is TGCGCCAGCATGGCCCAGCAAGAGACCCAGTACTTC.